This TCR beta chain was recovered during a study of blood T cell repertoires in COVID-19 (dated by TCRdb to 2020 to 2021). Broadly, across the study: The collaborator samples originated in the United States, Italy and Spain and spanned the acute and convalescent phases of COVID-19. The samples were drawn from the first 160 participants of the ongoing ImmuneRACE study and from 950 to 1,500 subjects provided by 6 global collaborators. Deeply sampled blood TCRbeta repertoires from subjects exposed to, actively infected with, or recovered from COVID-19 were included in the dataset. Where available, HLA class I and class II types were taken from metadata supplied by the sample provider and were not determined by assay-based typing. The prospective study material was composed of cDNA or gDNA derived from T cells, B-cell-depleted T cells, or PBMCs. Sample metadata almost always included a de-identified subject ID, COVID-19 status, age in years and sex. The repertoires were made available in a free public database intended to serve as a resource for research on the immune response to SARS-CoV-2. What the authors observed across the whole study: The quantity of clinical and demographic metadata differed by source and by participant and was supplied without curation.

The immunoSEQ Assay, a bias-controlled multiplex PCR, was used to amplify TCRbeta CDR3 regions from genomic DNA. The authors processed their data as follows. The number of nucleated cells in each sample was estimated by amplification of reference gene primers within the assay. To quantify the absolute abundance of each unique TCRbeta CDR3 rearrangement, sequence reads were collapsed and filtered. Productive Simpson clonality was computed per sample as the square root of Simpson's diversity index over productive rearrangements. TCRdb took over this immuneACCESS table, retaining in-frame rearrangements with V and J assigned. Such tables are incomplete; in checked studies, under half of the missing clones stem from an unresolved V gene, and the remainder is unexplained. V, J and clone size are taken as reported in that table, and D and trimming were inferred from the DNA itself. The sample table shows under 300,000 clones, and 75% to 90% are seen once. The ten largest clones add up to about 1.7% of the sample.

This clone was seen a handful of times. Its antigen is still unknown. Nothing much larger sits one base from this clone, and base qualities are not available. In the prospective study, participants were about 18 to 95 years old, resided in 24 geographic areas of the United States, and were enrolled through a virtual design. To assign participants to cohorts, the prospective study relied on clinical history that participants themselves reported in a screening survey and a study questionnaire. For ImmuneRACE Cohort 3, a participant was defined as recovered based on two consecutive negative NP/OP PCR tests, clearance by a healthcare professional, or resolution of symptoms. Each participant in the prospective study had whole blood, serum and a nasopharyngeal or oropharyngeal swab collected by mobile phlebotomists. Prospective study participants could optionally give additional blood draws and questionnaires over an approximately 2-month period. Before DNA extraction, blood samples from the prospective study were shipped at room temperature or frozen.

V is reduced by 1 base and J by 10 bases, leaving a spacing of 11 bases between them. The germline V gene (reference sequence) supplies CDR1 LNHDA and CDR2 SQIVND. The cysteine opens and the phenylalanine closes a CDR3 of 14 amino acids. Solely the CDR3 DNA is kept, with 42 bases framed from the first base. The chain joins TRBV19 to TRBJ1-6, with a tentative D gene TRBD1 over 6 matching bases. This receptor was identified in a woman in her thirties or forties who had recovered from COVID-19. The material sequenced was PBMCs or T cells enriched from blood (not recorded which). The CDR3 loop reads CASSIAGAGSPLHF. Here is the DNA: TGTGCCAGTAGTATAGCAGGGGCGGGCTCACCCCTCCACTTT.